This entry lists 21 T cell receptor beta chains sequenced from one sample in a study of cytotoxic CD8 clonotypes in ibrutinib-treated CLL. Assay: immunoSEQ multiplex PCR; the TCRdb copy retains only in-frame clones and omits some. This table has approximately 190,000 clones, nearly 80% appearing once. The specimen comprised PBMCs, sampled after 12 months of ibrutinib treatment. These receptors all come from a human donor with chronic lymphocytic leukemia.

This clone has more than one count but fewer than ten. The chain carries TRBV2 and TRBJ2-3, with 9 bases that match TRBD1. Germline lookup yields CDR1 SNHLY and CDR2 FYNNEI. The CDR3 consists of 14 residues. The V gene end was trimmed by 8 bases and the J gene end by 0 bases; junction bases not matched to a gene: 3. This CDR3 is CASSGQGSTDTQYF. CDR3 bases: TGTGCCAGCTCAGGACAGGGGAGCACAGATACGCAGTATTTT.

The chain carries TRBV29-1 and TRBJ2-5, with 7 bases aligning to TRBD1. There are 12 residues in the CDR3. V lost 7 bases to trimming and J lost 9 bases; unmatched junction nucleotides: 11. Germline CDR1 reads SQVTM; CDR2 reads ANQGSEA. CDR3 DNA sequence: TGCAGCGACAGACAGGGTGGGCTAGCCCAGTACTTC. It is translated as CSDRQGGLAQYF.

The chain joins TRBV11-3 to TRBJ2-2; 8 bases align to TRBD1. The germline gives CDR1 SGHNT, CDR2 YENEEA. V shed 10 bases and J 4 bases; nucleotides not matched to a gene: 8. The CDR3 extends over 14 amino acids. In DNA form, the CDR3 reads TGTGCCAAGTCGGGACAGGTGCGCACCGGGGAGCTGTTTTTT. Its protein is CAKSGQVRTGELFF.

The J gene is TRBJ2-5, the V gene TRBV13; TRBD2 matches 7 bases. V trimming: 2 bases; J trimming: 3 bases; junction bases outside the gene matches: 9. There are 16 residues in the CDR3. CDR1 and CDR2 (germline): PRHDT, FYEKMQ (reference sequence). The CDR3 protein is CASSLLPSGWKETQYF. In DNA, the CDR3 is TGTGCCAGCAGCTTACTTCCTAGCGGATGGAAAGAGACCCAGTACTTC.

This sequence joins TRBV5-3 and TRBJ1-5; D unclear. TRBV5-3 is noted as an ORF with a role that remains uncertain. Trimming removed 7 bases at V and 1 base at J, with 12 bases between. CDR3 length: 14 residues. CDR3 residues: CARPPGGSNQPQHF. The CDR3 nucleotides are TGTGCCAGACCCCCTGGCGGAAGCAATCAGCCCCAGCATTTT.

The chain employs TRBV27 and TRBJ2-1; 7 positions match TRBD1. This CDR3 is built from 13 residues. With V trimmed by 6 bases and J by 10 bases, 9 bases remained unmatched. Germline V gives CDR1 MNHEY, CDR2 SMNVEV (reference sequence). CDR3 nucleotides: TGTGCCAGCAGCCCGAGTAGGGGGCGAGAGCAGTTCTTC. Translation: CASSPSRGREQFF.

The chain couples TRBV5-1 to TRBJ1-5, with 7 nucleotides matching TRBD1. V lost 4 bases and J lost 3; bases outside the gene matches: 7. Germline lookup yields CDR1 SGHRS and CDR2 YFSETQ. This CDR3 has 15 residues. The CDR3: CASSTTTGANQPQHF. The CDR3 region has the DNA TGCGCCAGCAGCACAACCACAGGGGCCAATCAGCCCCAGCATTTT.

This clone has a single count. The CDR3 protein is CASSWTGGASYEQYF. The DNA of the CDR3 is TGCGCCAGCAGCTGGACAGGGGGCGCTTCCTACGAGCAGTACTTC. The genes are TRBV5-1 and TRBJ2-7, with 11 bases lining up with TRBD1. Germline V gene sequence: CDR1 SGHRS, CDR2 YFSETQ. J lost 1 base, V lost 3 bases, and 3 bases had no gene match. The CDR3 is 15 amino acids.

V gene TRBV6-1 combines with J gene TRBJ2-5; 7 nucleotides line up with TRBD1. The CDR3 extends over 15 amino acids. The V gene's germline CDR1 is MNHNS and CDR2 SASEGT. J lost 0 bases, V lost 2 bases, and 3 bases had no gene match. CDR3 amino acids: CASSEQTGYQETQYF. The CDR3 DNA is TGTGCCAGCAGTGAACAGACAGGGTACCAAGAGACCCAGTACTTC.

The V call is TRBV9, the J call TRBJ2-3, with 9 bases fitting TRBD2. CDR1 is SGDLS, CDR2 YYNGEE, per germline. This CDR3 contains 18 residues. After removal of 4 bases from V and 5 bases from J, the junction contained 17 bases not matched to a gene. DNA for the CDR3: TGTGCCAGCAGCTCCCTTTGGCCAGCGGGGGGACCGGGAGATACGCAGTATTTT. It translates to CASSSLWPAGGPGDTQYF. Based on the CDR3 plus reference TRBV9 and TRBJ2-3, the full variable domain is DSGVTQTPKHLITATGQRVTLRCSPRSGDLSVYWYQQSLDQGLQFLIQYYNGEERAKGNILERFSAQQFPDLHSELNLSSLELGDSALYFCASSSLWPAGGPGDTQYFGPGTRLTVL.

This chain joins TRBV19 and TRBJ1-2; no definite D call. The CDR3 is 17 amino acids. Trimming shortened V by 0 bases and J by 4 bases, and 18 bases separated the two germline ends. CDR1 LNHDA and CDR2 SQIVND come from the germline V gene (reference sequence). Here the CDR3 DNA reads TGTGCCAGTAGTATAGATCCCCGACCCATCGGGAGCTATGGCTACACCTTC. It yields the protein CASSIDPRPIGSYGYTF.

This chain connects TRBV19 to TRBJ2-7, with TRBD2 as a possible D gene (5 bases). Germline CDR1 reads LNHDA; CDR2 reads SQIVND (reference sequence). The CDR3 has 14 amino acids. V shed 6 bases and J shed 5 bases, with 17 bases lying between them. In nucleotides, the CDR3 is TGTGCCAGTAGGGACCTTCGTGGGAGACACGAGCAGTACTTC. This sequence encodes CASRDLRGRHEQYF.

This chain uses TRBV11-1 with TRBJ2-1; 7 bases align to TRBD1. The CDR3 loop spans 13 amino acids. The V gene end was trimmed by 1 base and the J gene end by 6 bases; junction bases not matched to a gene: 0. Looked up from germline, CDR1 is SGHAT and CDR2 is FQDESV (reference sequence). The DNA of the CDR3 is TGTGCCAGCAGCTTAGACAGGGGCAATGAGCAGTTCTTC. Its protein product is CASSLDRGNEQFF.

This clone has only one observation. CDR3 loop: CASSQDGAKGGGELFF. The DNA of the CDR3 is TGTGCCAGCAGCCAAGATGGAGCGAAAGGGGGCGGGGAGCTGTTTTTT. V is TRBV14 and J is TRBJ2-2; D perhaps matches TRBD1 (6 bases). Trimming removed 0 bases at V and 7 bases at J, with 15 bases between. Germline V lookup: CDR1 SGHDN, CDR2 FVKESK. The CDR3 runs to 16 residues.

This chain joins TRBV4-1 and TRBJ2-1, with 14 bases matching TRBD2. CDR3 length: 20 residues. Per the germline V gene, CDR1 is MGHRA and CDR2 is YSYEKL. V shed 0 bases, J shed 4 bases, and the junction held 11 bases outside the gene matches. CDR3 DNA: TGCGCCAGCAGCCAAGATCGGGGGACTAGCGGGAGACCCTCATACAATGAGCAGTTCTTC. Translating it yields CASSQDRGTSGRPSYNEQFF.

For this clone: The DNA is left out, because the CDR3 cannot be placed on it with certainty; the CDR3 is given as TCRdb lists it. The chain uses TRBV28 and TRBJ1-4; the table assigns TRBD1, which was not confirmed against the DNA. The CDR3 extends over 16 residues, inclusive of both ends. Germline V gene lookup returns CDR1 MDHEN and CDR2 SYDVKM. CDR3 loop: CASSSSPGQGNEKLFF.

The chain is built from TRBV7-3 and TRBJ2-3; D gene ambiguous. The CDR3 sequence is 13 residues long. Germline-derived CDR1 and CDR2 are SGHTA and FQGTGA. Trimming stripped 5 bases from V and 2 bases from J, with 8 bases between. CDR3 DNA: TGTGCCAGCAGCCAAGGGATCACAGATACGCAGTATTTT. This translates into CASSQGITDTQYF.

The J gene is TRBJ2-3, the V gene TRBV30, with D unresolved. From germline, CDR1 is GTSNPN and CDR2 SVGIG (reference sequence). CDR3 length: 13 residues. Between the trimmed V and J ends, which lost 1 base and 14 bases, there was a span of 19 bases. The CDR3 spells CAWSARSLEIPYF. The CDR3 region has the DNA TGTGCCTGGAGTGCTCGATCCCTGGAAATACCGTATTTT.

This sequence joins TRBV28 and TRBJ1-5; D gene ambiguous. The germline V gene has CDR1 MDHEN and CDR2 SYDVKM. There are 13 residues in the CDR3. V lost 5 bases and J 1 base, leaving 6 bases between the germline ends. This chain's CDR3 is CASSRISNQPQHF. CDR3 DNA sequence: TGTGCCAGCAGTCGGATAAGCAATCAGCCCCAGCATTTT.

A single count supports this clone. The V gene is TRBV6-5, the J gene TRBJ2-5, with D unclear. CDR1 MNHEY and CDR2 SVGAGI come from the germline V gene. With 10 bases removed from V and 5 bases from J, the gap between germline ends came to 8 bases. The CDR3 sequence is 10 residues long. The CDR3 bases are TGTGCCACCTTGGGGGAGACCCAGTACTTC. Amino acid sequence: CATLGETQYF.

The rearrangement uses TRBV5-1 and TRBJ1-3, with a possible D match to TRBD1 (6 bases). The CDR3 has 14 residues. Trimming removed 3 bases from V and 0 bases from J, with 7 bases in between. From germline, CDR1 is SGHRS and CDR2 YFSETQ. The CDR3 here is CASSWTDSGNTIYF. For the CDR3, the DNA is TGCGCCAGCAGCTGGACAGACTCTGGAAACACCATATATTTT.